This TCR beta chain derives from a study of cytomegalovirus exposure and HLA in healthy donors (dated by TCRdb to 2015 to 2018). Regarding the research as a whole: In an earlier analysis of around 540 of the donors, 276 Gb of sequence data and 90 million to 120 million unique TCR beta sequences from roughly 180 million T cells were reported. Roughly five DR-DQ haplotypes were handled as single units for association and clustering, since linkage in the cohort was strong. The later analysis used no new phenotypic data to find candidate immune exposures, relying instead on TCR beta sequences and their occurrence across donors. Along with the approximately 620-subject first cohort, a separate validation cohort of over 90 different subjects was used. Donor age, sex, ethnicity and CMV serostatus were collected together with the repertoire data. To study patterns of TCR occurrence, a later analysis re-analyzed previously published TCR beta repertoires from 666 donors and added high-resolution HLA genotyping. The study was designed to test whether signatures of past pathogen exposure could be identified by cataloging public T cell receptors. A later genetic analysis took genome-wide SNP genotypes for about 55% of the roughly 670 donors and used that subset as a discovery cohort. On average, 235,054 unique TCR beta nucleotide sequences were sequenced per donor among some 430 genotyped donors of the cohort, with roughly 18% of those sequences being non-productive. Of the roughly 410 genotyped donors, 65% to 90% were placed in the genetic ancestry cluster associated with self-reported Caucasian donors. The study used immunosequencing to profile the T cell repertoires of around 600 subjects and linked those repertoires to cytomegalovirus serostatus. All discovery cohort repertoires had been generated using a single sequencing platform. An earlier analysis of several hundred of the donors applied high-throughput TCR beta sequencing to assess whether each TCR beta V gene segment acted as functional or pseudogenic. An early release that covered about 600 HLA-typed donors contained around 330 gigabases of sequencing data and around 80 million unique TCR sequences. HLA typing covered class I and class II loci at four-digit resolution. The study combined high-throughput TCR immunosequencing, statistical association of individual TCRs with disease status, and machine learning to predict cytomegalovirus infection status. Typing coverage differed by locus: A, B, C, DRB1 and DQB1 were typed in roughly 620-640 donors, DQA1 in about 560, DPA1 in 600 to 610, and DPB1 in 400 to 490.

The cohort comprised around 700 healthy bone marrow donors. At the time of sampling, every cohort member was nominally healthy, though immune exposures that went unrecorded were likely present. The donor was CMV seronegative and was included in the group of approximately 350 seronegative cohort members. A peripheral blood sample was provided by each donor, and peripheral blood mononuclear cells were used for TCR beta sequencing. Genomic DNA extraction from the blood cell samples was performed with the Qiagen DNeasy Blood Extraction Kit. The method behind the library was the immunoSEQ multiplex PCR assay. A mixture of 60 forward primers for TCR Vbeta segments and 13 reverse primers for TCR Jbeta segments was used in the multiplex PCR. Amplification of the CDR3 region of rearranged TCR beta genes was performed with a multiplex PCR assay on genomic DNA. The amplified TCR beta libraries were sequenced on the Illumina HiSeq System as 87-base-pair reads. Per the source publication's procedure: A later analysis tallied 75 million to 95 million unique TCR beta chains across the 666 repertoires, and 10 million to 11 million of those chains were shared by two or more donors. Raw reads were error-corrected and collapsed into unique sequences by a nearest-neighbor algorithm in which closely related sequences were merged to remove PCR and sequencing errors. CDR3 sequences were aligned to IMGT reference sequences to assign V, D and J gene segments. For a sequence to be retained, a match of at least six nucleotides to both a V gene segment and a J gene segment was required. A rearrangement counted as productive if the CDR3 had no stop codons and remained in frame with V and J, and every other rearrangement counted as non-productive. Following IMGT convention, CDR3 was defined as the stretch from the second conserved V-encoded cysteine up to the conserved J-encoded phenylalanine. The earlier analysis of about 640 of the donors excluded any sequence lacking an unambiguous match to a single V gene segment. In an earlier analysis of more than 500 of the donors, a V segment was called functional when productive rearrangements were above 56.7%, and segregating when the standard deviation between donors exceeded 5%. To diagnose cytomegalovirus status from the catalog of TCR beta chain sequences, a statistical classification framework was built. A later analysis assigned V and J genes by comparing TCR nucleotide sequences with IMGT/GENE-DB human TR gene sequences. In a later analysis, CDR3 sequences and most-parsimonious VDJ recombination scenarios were assigned using the TCRdist pipeline. In a later analysis, each TCR beta chain was defined by its CDR3 amino acid sequence together with its V-gene family, and reads lacking a unique V-gene family were excluded. In a later analysis, 450 to 600 highly shared, low-generation-probability nucleotide sequences were removed to address suspected cross-contamination and a sequencing artifact. In a later analysis, a clonal expansion index for each public chain was calculated from normalized within-repertoire ranks of inferred template counts. A later analysis computed generation probabilities with a VDJ recombination model fitted to out-of-frame rearrangements, and checked the results against IGoR. In a later analysis, TCR-TCR, TCR-HLA and TCR-CMV co-occurrence was scored with hypergeometric tests, and a repertoire-size bias correction was applied to TCR pairs. False discovery rates were estimated in a later analysis by permuting HLA or CMV assignments 20 times. In a later analysis, co-occurring TCRs were grouped using DBSCAN, and TCRdist sequence similarity was added for clustering within HLA-allele-positive subsets. Repertoires with fewer than 30,000 or more than 120,000 public chains, plus five repertoires with anomalous nucleotide sharing, were excluded from co-occurrence clustering. In its TCRdb copy, this immuneACCESS table keeps in-frame sequences only and misses some clones. Where compared with another copy, unresolved V genes explain less than half of these, and the others have no known cause. D and trimming come from the DNA, and the V and J calls and clone size come from that table. Here the sample has about 140,000 clones; roughly four fifths occur a single time. Clones ranked in the top ten supply roughly 1.9% of the sample.

In its sample, this clone was seen a few times. Its target antigen remains unknown. The junction shows a germline mismatch at one end, possibly a read error. As encoded in the germline V gene, CDR1 is SNHLY while CDR2 is FYNNEI. Counted from cysteine to phenylalanine, this CDR3 has 16 amino acids. CDR3 DNA only is kept here, 48 bases in frame from base 1. Results the study describes overall, beyond this receptor: A later analysis found that most CMV-associated TCR beta chains appeared HLA-restricted, with HLA associations seemingly driven largely by CMV exposure. According to a later analysis, parvovirus B19, influenza, CMV and Epstein-Barr virus appeared linked to several top co-occurrence clusters. Assigning TCR associations to individual alleles was difficult when HLA alleles, especially DR and DQ, strongly co-occurred. A cluster of highly shared sequence variants was judged likely to be a technical artifact of the sequencing pipeline. Some IMGT-functional V segments, including TRBV6-2 and TRBV6-3, could not be told apart with the 87-base-pair reads, so those segments were excluded. CMV serostatus was the only immune exposure information available for the cohort. Roughly uniform sequencing depth across donors was assumed in presence/absence analyses, although this assumption may not hold. In a later genetic analysis, fewer N-insertions in productive TCRs were reported among donors in an Asian-associated ancestry cluster than the roughly 700-donor mean. A few of the identified cytomegalovirus-associated TCR beta chains were confirmed in vitro to be specific for cytomegalovirus antigens. In a later analysis, 16,951 TCR beta sequences were associated with specific HLA alleles at a false discovery rate of 0.05. In a later genetic analysis, a missense DCLRE1C variant was associated with V-gene and J-gene trimming of TCR beta chains, and the association was replicated in an independent cohort. Cytomegalovirus status was reported to be diagnosed by the classifier with high specificity and sensitivity in both the original and validation cohorts. It was suggested by the authors that the approach could potentially be generalized to other disease states and immunological phenotypes. Only TCR beta chains were sequenced in this cohort, and the absence of alpha or paired-chain data limited detectable features. An earlier analysis of approximately 530 of the donors showed that most TCR beta V segments appeared in productive rearrangements either about 90% or about 30% of the time, which broadly matched IMGT annotations. Because HLA typing was missing for some donors at each locus, association tests included only the typed subset. While some public TCRs were present in many individuals, most TCR sequences turned up only very rarely across donors. In a later analysis, the rate of TCR association differed among HLA loci, with DRB1 alleles having the most associated TCRs and HLA-C alleles having the fewest. A further reported finding was that TCR beta sequences accurately predicted the HLA-A and HLA-B alleles for most subjects in the first cohort. Because counts were too low, about 18 rarely observed V segments, including chromosome 9 orphons, were left out of the earlier analysis of a few hundred of the donors. Linkage disequilibrium might explain the correlated functional status among segregating V segments, but an unknown experimental factor could not be ruled out. In a later analysis, HLA-associated TCR beta chains were found to be more clonally expanded and to have lower generation probabilities than equally common non-associated chains. The study gave a list of some 150 TCR beta chains associated with cytomegalovirus.

This chain joins TRBV2 to TRBJ2-1; the central 11 bases match TRBD2. The clonotype was recovered from a woman in her thirties or forties in good health and CMV-seronegative. Sequencing was performed on PBMCs. The bases read TGTGCCAGCAGAGAAGGGACTAGCGGATCCTACAATGAGCAGTTCTTC. It translates as CASREGTSGSYNEQFF.